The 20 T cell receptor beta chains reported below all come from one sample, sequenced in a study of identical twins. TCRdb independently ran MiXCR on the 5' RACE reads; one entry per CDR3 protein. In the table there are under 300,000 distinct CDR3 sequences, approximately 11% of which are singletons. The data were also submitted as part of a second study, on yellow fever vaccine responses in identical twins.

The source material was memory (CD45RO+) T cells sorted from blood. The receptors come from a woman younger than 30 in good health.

CDR3 loop: CASSQVPGLAGLAKNIQYF. Here the CDR3 DNA reads TGTGCCAGCAGCCAGGTCCCGGGACTAGCGGGATTAGCCAAAAACATTCAGTACTTC. The chain uses TRBV3-1 and TRBJ2-4, with 13 nucleotides matching TRBD2. There are 19 residues in the CDR3. Germline lookup yields CDR1 LGHDT and CDR2 YNNKEL (reference sequence). The J segment lost 0 bases and the V segment lost 3 bases, leaving 8 bases of the junction unmatched.

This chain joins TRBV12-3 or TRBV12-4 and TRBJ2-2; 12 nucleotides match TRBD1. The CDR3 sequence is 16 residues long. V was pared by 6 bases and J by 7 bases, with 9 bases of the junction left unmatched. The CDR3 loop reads CASRPWDRGRIGELFF. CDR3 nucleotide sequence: TGTGCCAGCAGACCCTGGGACAGGGGGCGAATCGGGGAGCTGTTTTTT.

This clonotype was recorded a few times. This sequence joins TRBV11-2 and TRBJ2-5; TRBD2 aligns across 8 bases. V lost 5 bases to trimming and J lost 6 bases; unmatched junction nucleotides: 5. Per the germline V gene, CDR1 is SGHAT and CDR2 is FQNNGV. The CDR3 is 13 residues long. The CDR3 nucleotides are TGTGCCAGCAGCCCCCGCGGGGGGAAGACCCAGTACTTC. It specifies CASSPRGGKTQYF.

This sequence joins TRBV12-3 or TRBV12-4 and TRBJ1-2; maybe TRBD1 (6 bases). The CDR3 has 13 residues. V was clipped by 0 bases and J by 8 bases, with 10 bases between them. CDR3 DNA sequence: TGTGCCAGCAGTTTAGCGGGGGCGAAGGGCTACACCTTC. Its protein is CASSLAGAKGYTF.

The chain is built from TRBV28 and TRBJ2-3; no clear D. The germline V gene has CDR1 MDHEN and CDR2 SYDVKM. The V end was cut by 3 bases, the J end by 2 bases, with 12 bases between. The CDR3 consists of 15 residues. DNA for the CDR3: TGTGCCAGCAGTTTCCGAGACGGATTCACAGATACGCAGTATTTT. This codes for CASSFRDGFTDTQYF.

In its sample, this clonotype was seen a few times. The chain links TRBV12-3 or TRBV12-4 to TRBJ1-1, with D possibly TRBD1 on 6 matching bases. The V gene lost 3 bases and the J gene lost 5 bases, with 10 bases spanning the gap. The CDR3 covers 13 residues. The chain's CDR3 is CASSFGQGTEAFF. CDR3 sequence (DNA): TGTGCCAGCAGTTTCGGTCAGGGGACTGAAGCTTTCTTT.

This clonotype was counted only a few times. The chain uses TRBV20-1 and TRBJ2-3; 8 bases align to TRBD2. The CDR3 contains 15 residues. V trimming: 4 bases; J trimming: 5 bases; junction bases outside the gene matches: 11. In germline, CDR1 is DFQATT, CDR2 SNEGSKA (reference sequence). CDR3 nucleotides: TGCAGTGCTACGCCGGGGCGGGGGGTCGGAGATACGCAGTATTTT. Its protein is CSATPGRGVGDTQYF.

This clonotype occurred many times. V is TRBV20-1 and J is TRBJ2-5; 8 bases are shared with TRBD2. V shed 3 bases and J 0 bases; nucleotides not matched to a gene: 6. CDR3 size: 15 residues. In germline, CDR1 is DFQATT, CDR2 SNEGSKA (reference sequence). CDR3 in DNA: TGCAGTGCTAGCCGTAGCGGGGAACACCAAGAGACCCAGTACTTC. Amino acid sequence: CSASRSGEHQETQYF.

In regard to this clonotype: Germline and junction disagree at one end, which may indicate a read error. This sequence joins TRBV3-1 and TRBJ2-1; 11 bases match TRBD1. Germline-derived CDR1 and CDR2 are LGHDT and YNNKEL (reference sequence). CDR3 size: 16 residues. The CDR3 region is CASSPKADRGLRGVVF. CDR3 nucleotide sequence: TGTGCCAGCAGCCCCAAGGCGGACAGGGGGCTCCGAGGTGTGGTCTTC.

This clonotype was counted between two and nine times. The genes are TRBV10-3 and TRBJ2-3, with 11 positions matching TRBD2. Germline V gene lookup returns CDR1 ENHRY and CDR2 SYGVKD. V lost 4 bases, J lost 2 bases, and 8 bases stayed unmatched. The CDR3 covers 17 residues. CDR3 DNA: TGTGCCATCAGTGGGGATCTAGCGGGGGGAATCACAGATACGCAGTATTTT. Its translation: CAISGDLAGGITDTQYF.

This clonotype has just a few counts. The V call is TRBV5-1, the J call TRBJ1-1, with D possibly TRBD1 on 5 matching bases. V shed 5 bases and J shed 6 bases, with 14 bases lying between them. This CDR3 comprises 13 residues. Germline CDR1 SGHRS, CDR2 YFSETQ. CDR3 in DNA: TGCGCCAGCAGACTCTGGGTGGGGGCTGAAGCTTTCTTT. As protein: CASRLWVGAEAFF.

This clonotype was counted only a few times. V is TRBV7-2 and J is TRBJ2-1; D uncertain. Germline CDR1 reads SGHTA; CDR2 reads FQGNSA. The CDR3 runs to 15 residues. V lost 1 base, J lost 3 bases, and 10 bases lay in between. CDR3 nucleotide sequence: TGTGCCAGCAGCTTAGATCAGTATGGCTACAATGAGCAGTTCTTC. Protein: CASSLDQYGYNEQFF. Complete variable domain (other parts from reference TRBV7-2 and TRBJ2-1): GAGVSQSPSNKVTEKGKDVELRCDPISGHTALYWYRQSLGQGLEFLIYFQGNSAPDKSGLPSDRFSAERTGGSVSTLTIQRTQQEDSAVYLCASSLDQYGYNEQFFGPGTRLTVL.

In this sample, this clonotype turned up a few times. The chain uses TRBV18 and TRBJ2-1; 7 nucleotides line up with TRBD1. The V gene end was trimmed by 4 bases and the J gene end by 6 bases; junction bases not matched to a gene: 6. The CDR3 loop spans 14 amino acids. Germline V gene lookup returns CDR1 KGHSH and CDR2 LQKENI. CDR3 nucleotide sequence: TGTGCCAGCTCACGTATCCGGGACAGCAATGAGCAGTTCTTC. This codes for CASSRIRDSNEQFF.

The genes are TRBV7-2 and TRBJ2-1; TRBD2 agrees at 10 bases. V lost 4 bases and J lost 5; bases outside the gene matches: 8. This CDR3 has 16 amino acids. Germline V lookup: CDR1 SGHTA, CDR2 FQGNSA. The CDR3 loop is CASSSGLAFHDNEQFF. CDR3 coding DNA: TGTGCCAGCAGCTCGGGACTAGCGTTCCATGACAATGAGCAGTTCTTC.

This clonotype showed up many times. CDR3: CASSLEEGAYNEQFF. Written as DNA, the CDR3 is TGTGCCAGCAGTTTAGAGGAGGGAGCCTACAATGAGCAGTTCTTC. The chain uses TRBV12-3 or TRBV12-4 and TRBJ2-1; D is possibly TRBD2 (6 bases). The CDR3 contains 15 residues. Trimming removed 1 base at V and 2 bases at J, with 9 bases between.

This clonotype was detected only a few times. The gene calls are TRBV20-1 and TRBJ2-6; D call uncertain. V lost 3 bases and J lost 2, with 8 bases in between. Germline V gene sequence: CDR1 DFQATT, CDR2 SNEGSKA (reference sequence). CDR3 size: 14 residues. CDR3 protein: CSASLPTGANVLTF. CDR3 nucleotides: TGCAGTGCTAGTCTTCCCACTGGGGCCAACGTCCTGACTTTC.

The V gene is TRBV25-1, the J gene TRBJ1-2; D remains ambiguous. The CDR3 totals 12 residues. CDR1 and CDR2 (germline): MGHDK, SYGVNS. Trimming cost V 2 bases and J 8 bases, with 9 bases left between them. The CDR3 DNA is TGTGCCAGCAGTGAAAGCTCTACCGGCTACACCTTC. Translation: CASSESSTGYTF.

This chain's CDR3 is CASSQDRVHQETQYF. The CDR3 nucleotides read TGCGCCAGCAGCCAAGATAGGGTCCACCAAGAGACCCAGTACTTC. The chain has TRBV4-3 and TRBJ2-5; D gene ambiguous. The CDR3 loop spans 15 amino acids. Between the trimmed V and J ends, which lost 0 bases and 0 bases, there was a span of 8 bases. Germline V gives CDR1 LGHNA, CDR2 YSLEER.

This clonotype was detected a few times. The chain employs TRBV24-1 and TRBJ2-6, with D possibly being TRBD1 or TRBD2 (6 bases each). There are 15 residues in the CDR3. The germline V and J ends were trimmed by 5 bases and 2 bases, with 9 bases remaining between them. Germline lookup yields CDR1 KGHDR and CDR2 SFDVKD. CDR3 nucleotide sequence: TGTGCCACCAGTGTGGGGGGCGCTGGGGCCAACGTCCTGACTTTC. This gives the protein CATSVGGAGANVLTF.

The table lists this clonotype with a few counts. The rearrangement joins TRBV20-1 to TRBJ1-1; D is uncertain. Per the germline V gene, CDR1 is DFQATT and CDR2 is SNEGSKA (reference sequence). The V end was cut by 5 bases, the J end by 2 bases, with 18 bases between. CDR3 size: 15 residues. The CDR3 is CSAQKAGRANTEAFF. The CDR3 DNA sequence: TGCAGTGCTCAAAAAGCCGGGAGGGCTAACACTGAAGCTTTCTTT.